The source of this TCR beta chain is a study of control samples from healthy donors and cancer patients. Data came from immunoSEQ multiplex PCR; TCRdb stores just in-frame clones and leaves some out. Seen here are approximately 120,000 clones, roughly 84% observed once, and the top ten hold around 2%. The sequenced sample was blood. This TCR was recovered from a man aged 18-30 years in good health.

The CDR3 DNA sequence: TGTGCCTGGAGGCCCCCTAGAGCTAGCTCCTACAATGAGCAGTTCTTC. As protein: CAWRPPRASSYNEQFF. The chain links TRBV30 to TRBJ2-1; D not certain. Trimming pared 3 bases from V and 0 bases from J, leaving 15 bases between. Germline assignment: CDR1 GTSNPN and CDR2 SVGIG (reference sequence). The CDR3 consists of 16 residues. Looking up the rest from reference TRBV30 and TRBJ2-1 gives the full variable domain: SQTIHQWPATLVQPVGSPLSLECTVEGTSNPNLYWYRQAAGRGLQLLFYSVGIGQISSEVPQNLSASRPQDRQFILSSKKLLLSDSGFYLCAWRPPRASSYNEQFFGPGTRLTVL.